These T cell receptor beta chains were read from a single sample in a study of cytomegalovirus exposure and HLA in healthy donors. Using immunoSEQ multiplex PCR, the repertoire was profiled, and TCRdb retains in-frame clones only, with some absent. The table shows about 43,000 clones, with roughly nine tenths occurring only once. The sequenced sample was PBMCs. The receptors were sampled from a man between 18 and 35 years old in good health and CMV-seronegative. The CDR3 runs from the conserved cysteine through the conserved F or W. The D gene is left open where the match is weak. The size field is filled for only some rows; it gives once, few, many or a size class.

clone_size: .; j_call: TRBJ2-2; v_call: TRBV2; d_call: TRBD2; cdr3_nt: TGTGCCAGCAGTGACCTAGCGGGAGAGAACACCGGGGAGCTGTTTTTT; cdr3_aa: CASSDLAGENTGELFF
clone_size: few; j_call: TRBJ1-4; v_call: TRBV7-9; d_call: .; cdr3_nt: TGTGCCAGCAGCACAACCGGGGGTAGGGATCGAGAAAAACTGTTTTTT; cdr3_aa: CASSTTGGRDREKLFF
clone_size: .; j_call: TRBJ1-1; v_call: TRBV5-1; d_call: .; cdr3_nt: TGCGCCAGCAGCCCCAGCGGGCGGTCGAACACTGAAGCTTTCTTT; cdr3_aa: CASSPSGRSNTEAFF
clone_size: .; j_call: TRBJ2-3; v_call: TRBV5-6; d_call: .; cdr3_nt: TGTGCCAGCAGCTTCCCGACTGGGTCCCCGGATACGCAGTATTTT; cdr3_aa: CASSFPTGSPDTQYF
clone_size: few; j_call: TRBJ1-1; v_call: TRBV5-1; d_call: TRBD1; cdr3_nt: TGCGCCAGCAGCTCGACAGGGGACACTGAAGCTTTCTTT; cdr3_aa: CASSSTGDTEAFF
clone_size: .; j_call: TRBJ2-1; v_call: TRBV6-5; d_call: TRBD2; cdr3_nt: TGTGCCAGCAGACTAGCGGGAGGGGGCGGTGAGCAGTTCTTC; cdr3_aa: CASRLAGGGGEQFF
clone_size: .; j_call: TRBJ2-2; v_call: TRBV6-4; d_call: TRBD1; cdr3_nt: TGTGCCAGCAGTTCCGGGACAGTTGCCGGGGAGCTGTTTTTT; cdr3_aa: CASSSGTVAGELFF
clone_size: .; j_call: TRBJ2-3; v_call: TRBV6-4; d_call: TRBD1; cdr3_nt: TGTGCCAGCAGTGAGGGACAGGGGGCAGATACGCAGTATTTT; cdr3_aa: CASSEGQGADTQYF
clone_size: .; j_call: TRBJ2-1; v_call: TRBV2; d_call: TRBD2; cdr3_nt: TGTGCCAGCATGGGACTAGCGGGAGGGGGTTCCTCCTACAATGAGCAGTTCTTC; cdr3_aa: CASMGLAGGGSSYNEQFF
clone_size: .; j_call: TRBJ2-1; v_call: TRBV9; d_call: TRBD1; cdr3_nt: TGTGCCAGCAGCAAACTCGGGACAGGGCTAAACAATGAGCAGTTCTTC; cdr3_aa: CASSKLGTGLNNEQFF
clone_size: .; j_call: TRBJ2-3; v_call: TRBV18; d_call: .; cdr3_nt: TGTGCCAGCTCACATCGACAGATTAGCACAGATACGCAGTATTTT; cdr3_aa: CASSHRQISTDTQYF
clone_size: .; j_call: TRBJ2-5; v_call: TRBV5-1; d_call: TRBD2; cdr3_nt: TGCGCCAGCAGCCCCGAGACTAGCGGGGGGGCGTACCAAGAGACCCAGTACTTC; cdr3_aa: CASSPETSGGAYQETQYF
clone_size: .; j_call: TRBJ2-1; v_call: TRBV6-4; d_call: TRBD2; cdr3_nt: TGTGCCAGCAGTTACGTGACTAGCGGGTCCAATGAGCAGTTCTTC; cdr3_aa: CASSYVTSGSNEQFF
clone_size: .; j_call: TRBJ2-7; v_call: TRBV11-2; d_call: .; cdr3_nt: TGTGCCAGCAGCTTAGTGCCTGCTATTCCTTACGAGCAGTACTTC; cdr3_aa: CASSLVPAIPYEQYF
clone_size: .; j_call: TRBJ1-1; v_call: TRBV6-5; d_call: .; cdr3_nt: TGTGCCAGCAGTGTAGGGGAAACTGAAGCTTTCTTT; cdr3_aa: CASSVGETEAFF
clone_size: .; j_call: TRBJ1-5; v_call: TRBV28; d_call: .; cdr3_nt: TGTGCCAGCAGGGGGACTCATCAGCCCCAGCATTTT; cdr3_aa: CASRGTHQPQHF
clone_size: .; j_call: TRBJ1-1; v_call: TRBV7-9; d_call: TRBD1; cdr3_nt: TGTGCCAGCAGAGGAGGGGGCGGCCACACTGAAGCTTTCTTT; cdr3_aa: CASRGGGGHTEAFF
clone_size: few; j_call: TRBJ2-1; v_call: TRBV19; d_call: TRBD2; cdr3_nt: TGTGCCAGTAGTTTCGGGACTAGCGGGGGGGCATACAATGAGCAGTTCTTC; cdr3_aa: CASSFGTSGGAYNEQFF
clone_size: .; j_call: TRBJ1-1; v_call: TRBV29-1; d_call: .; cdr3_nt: TGCAGCGTTGTCAGGAACACTGAAGCTTTCTTT; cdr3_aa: CSVVRNTEAFF
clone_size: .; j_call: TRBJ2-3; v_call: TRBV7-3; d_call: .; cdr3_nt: TGTGCCAGCAGCATCGGACTCCCCTCTAGCACAGATACGCAGTATTTT; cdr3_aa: CASSIGLPSSTDTQYF
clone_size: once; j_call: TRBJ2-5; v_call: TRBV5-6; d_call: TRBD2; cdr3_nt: TGTGCCAGCGCATGGACTAGCGGGGGGTTGGTGGAAGAGACCCAGTACTTC; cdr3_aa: CASAWTSGGLVEETQYF
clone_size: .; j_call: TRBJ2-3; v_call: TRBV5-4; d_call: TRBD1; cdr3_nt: TGTGCCAGCAGCTCGGACAGGGCCCGCCCAGATACGCAGTATTTT; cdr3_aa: CASSSDRARPDTQYF
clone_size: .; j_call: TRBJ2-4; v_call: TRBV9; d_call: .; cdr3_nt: TGTGCCAGCAGCCCGACTCTAGCCAAAAACATTCAGTACTTC; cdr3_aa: CASSPTLAKNIQYF
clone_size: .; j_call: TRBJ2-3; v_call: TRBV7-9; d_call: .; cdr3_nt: TGTGCCAGCAGCTTAGCAGGTTCGGGATATACGCAGTATTTT; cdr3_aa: CASSLAGSGYTQYF
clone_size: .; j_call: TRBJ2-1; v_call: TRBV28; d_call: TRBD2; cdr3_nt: TGTGCCAGCAGTTTATTTGGGACTAGCGGCTACAATGAGCAGTTCTTC; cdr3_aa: CASSLFGTSGYNEQFF
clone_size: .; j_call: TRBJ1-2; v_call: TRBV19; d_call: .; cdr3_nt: TGTGCCAGTAGCCCCGGCGGGCAGACCTATGGCTACACCTTC; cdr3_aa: CASSPGGQTYGYTF
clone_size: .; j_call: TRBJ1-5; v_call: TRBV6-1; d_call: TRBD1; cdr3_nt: TGTGCCGCTTCCCCCGACAGGGCGGGCAATCAGCCCCAGCATTTT; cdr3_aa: CAASPDRAGNQPQHF
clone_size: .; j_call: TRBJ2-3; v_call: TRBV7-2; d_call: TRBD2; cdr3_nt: TGTGCCAGCAGCTTTTATAGCGGGGGCACAGATACGCAGTATTTT; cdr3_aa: CASSFYSGGTDTQYF
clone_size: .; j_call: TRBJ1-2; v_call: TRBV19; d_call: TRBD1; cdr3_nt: TGTGCCAGTAGTATTACAGGGGAGGTTGGTGGCTACACCTTC; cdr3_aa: CASSITGEVGGYTF